A single sample is the source of the 19 T cell receptor beta chains below, sequenced in a study of beta chain features in type 1 diabetes. Expressed TCRB transcripts got sequenced, as all isolated RNA was reverse transcribed. The assay was immunoSEQ multiplex PCR, and TCRdb's table has in-frame clones only and misses some. This table has under 300,000 clones, 25% to 30% appearing once. Sequenced input: central memory CD4+ T cells from blood. Receptors originate from a man aged 25 to 45 in good health.

This clone was recorded a few times. The chain couples TRBV7-2 to TRBJ1-2; the D gene is possibly TRBD1 (6 bases). The CDR3 runs to 13 residues. V lost 6 bases and J lost 5, with 13 bases in between. Germline-derived CDR1 and CDR2 are SGHTA and FQGNSA. This chain's CDR3 is CASSPGAEYGYTF. The CDR3, as DNA: TGTGCCAGCAGTCCAGGGGCCGAGTATGGCTACACCTTC.

The V call is TRBV7-2, the J call TRBJ2-7; 10 nucleotides line up with TRBD2. Germline CDR1 and CDR2: SGHTA and FQGNSA. The CDR3 length is 15 residues. V dropped 1 base and J dropped 6; count of bases not matched to a gene: 6. The CDR3 spells CASSLGRLAGSEQYF. Written as DNA, the CDR3 is TGTGCCAGCAGCTTAGGGAGACTAGCGGGTTCCGAGCAGTACTTC.

J is TRBJ2-5 and V is TRBV5-6; the D is unclear. Trimming removed 0 bases from V and 4 bases from J, with 16 bases in between. This CDR3 region has 16 residues. The V gene's germline CDR1 is SGHDT and CDR2 YYEEEE. The CDR3 region is CASSLDGQATRETQYF. The CDR3 DNA reads TGTGCCAGCAGCTTGGATGGGCAGGCAACGCGAGAGACCCAGTACTTC.

The chain recombines TRBV6-5 with TRBJ1-2; perhaps TRBD1 as D (6 bases). The V end lost 10 bases, the J end lost 8 bases, and 11 bases lay between the germline ends. The length of the CDR3 is 10 residues. Per germline, CDR1 MNHEY and CDR2 SVGAGI. CDR3 bases: TGTGCCACCAGGGGCGGAGGCTACACCTTC. The encoded protein is CATRGGGYTF.

This clone was counted between two and nine times. The rearrangement links TRBV7-9 to TRBJ2-5; TRBD2 might be the D (6 bases). The V end was cut by 5 bases, the J end by 0 bases, with 13 bases between. Germline V gene sequence: CDR1 SEHNR, CDR2 FQNEAQ (reference sequence). This CDR3 spans 15 amino acids. For the CDR3, the DNA is TGTGCCAGCAGCCGCGATTGGGAGGACCAAGAGACCCAGTACTTC. It translates to CASSRDWEDQETQYF.

This chain connects TRBV6-1 to TRBJ2-7, with D perhaps being TRBD1 or TRBD2 (5 bases each). The CDR3 covers 15 residues. CDR1 and CDR2 from the germline V gene are MNHNS and SASEGT. The germline V and J ends were trimmed by 6 bases and 2 bases, with 17 bases remaining between them. In DNA, the CDR3 is TGTGCCAGCAGCACGAGGCAGGGACCTGCCTACGAGCAGTACTTC. This translates into CASSTRQGPAYEQYF.

The chain joins TRBV29-1 to TRBJ2-1; 8 nucleotides line up with TRBD1. The germline V gene has CDR1 SQVTM and CDR2 ANQGSEA. V trimming: 7 bases; J trimming: 10 bases; junction bases outside the gene matches: 6. The CDR3 is made up of 11 amino acids. Written as DNA, the CDR3 is TGCAGCGGGCAGGGGGCATGGGAGCAGTTCTTC. Translating it yields CSGQGAWEQFF.

Ten or more counts support this clone. CDR3 loop: CASSQASAGGLISSYNEQFF. CDR3 nucleotide sequence: TGCGCCAGCAGCCAAGCCTCGGCGGGGGGCCTAATCAGCTCCTACAATGAGCAGTTCTTC. The rearrangement links TRBV4-1 to TRBJ2-1; 8 positions match TRBD2. Germline trimming cut 1 base from V and 0 bases from J; bases unmatched to any gene: 14. This CDR3 is 20 amino acids long. The V gene's germline CDR1 is MGHRA and CDR2 YSYEKL.

This clone came up a few times. The chain is built from TRBV2 and TRBJ2-1; 9 bases match TRBD2. The CDR3 has 15 residues. Germline loops: CDR1 SNHLY, CDR2 FYNNEI. After removal of 7 bases from V and 3 bases from J, the junction contained 7 bases not matched to a gene. CDR3 bases: TGTGCCAGCACTCCGACTAGCGGAGGCTACAATGAGCAGTTCTTC. It yields the protein CASTPTSGGYNEQFF.

CDR3 DNA: TGTGCCAGCAGCTCCACGGGCAGCAGTCAAGAGACCCAGTACTTC. This encodes CASSSTGSSQETQYF. The V and J genes are TRBV7-9 and TRBJ2-5; D gene uncertain. Germline V gene sequence: CDR1 SEHNR, CDR2 FQNEAQ (reference sequence). The length of the CDR3 is 15 residues. With 4 bases removed from V and 2 bases from J, the gap between germline ends came to 14 bases.

The chain recombines TRBV4-1 with TRBJ2-5; 9 bases align to TRBD2. The CDR3 has 17 residues. CDR1 is MGHRA and CDR2 is YSYEKL in the germline V gene. V was pared by 0 bases and J by 1 base, with 6 bases of the junction left unmatched. The CDR3 reads CASSQELASGTQETQYF. In DNA, the CDR3 is TGCGCCAGCAGCCAAGAGTTGGCTAGCGGGACCCAAGAGACCCAGTACTTC.

J is TRBJ2-3 and V is TRBV29-1; D is unclear. Germline V gene lookup returns CDR1 SQVTM and CDR2 ANQGSEA. The CDR3 length is 10 residues. The V and J ends lost 7 bases and 3 bases respectively, with 5 bases between them. CDR3 bases: TGCAGCGGGGGAACAGATACGCAGTATTTT. Protein: CSGGTDTQYF.

This rearrangement joins TRBV7-2 to TRBJ2-1; tentatively, D is TRBD1 (6 bases). V shed 5 bases and J shed 4 bases, with 21 bases lying between them. The CDR3 totals 17 residues. The V gene's germline CDR1 is SGHTA and CDR2 FQGNSA. CDR3 sequence reads: CASSPMTGGGAYNEQFF. In nucleotides, the CDR3 is TGTGCCAGCAGCCCCATGACAGGTGGCGGAGCTTACAATGAGCAGTTCTTC.

The rearrangement uses TRBV7-9 and TRBJ1-1; D may be TRBD1 (6 bases). There are 14 residues in the CDR3. Looked up from germline, CDR1 is SEHNR and CDR2 is FQNEAQ (reference sequence). V was pared by 5 bases and J by 1 base, with 11 bases between. CDR3 region: CASSPVDRNTEAFF. CDR3 DNA: TGTGCCAGCAGCCCTGTGGACAGGAACACTGAAGCTTTCTTT.

The chain employs TRBV4-1 and TRBJ1-5; D unresolved. The CDR3 length is 16 residues. V was pared by 3 bases and J by 2 bases, with 14 bases between. Germline-derived CDR1 and CDR2 are MGHRA and YSYEKL. The CDR3 spells CASSQALGFGNQPQHF. As DNA, the CDR3 is TGCGCCAGCAGCCAGGCTTTGGGGTTCGGCAATCAGCCCCAGCATTTT.

In regard to this clone: The sample contains more than one DNA sequence encoding this CDR3. This chain links TRBV29-1 with TRBJ1-1; 7 positions match TRBD1. Trimming took 5 bases from V and 0 from J; bases not matched to a gene: 6. Germline V CDR1 and CDR2: SQVTM, ANQGSEA. The CDR3 runs to 14 residues. For the CDR3, the DNA is TGCAGCGTTCCTCCGGGACAGCTGAACACTGAAGCTTTCTTT. Translated: CSVPPGQLNTEAFF.

This sequence joins TRBV9 and TRBJ2-1; D is unresolved. The CDR3 consists of 12 residues. Trimming took 3 bases from V and 4 from J, leaving 5 bases between them. From germline, CDR1 is SGDLS and CDR2 YYNGEE. DNA of the CDR3: TGTGCCAGCAGCGGCGGTTACAATGAGCAGTTCTTC. This sequence encodes CASSGGYNEQFF.

The chain uses TRBV7-2 and TRBJ1-2, with D unresolved. V lost 11 bases and J lost 8, with 12 bases in between. The CDR3 extends over 10 amino acids. CDR1 and CDR2 from the germline V gene are SGHTA and FQGNSA. In DNA, the CDR3 is TGTGCCGGATGGAGTGGCGGCTACACCTTC. Encoded protein: CAGWSGGYTF.

This chain uses TRBV6-5 with TRBJ2-3, with D perhaps given as TRBD1 or TRBD2 (5 bases each). The V end was cut by 2 bases, the J end by 5 bases, with 14 bases between. In germline, CDR1 is MNHEY, CDR2 SVGAGI. CDR3 length equals 15 residues. This CDR3 reads CASSYGTDQVDTQYF. DNA of the CDR3: TGTGCCAGCAGTTACGGGACGGACCAGGTAGATACGCAGTATTTT.